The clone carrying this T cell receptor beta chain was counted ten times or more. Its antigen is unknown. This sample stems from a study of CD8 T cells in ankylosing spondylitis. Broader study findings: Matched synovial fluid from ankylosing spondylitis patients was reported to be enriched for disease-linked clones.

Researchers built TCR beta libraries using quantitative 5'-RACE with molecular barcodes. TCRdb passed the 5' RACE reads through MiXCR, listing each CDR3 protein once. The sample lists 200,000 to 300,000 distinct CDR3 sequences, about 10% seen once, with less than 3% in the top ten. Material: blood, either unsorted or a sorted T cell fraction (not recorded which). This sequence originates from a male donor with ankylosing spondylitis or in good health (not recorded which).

The CDR3 region has the DNA TGCAGTGCTAGAGAGAAAGGAATGGGGAACACTGAAGCTTTCTTT. It yields the protein CSAREKGMGNTEAFF. V usage is TRBV20-1 and J usage is TRBJ1-1; D is ambiguous. Trimming left V 0 bases short and J 1 base short, with 12 bases between. The CDR3 contains 15 residues. Germline V gene sequence: CDR1 DFQATT, CDR2 SNEGSKA (reference sequence).